This note documents a single T cell receptor beta chain sequence. No antigen is known for it. It was with 60 Vbeta and 13 Jbeta primers that the PCR ran. The assay was immunoSEQ multiplex PCR, and TCRdb's table has in-frame clones only and misses some. The sample lists 150,000 to 200,000 clones; roughly 83% were seen once. This specimen comes from a study of cytomegalovirus exposure and HLA in healthy donors. Looked up from germline, CDR1 is MNHNS and CDR2 is SASEGT. The CDR3 contains 14 residues. With 4 bases removed from V and 1 base from J, the gap between germline ends came to 10 bases. Findings and limits, study-wide: A cluster of highly shared sequence variants was likely a sequencing artifact.

The receptor comes from a woman between 45 and 60 years old in good health and CMV-seronegative. The material sequenced was PBMCs. The chain recombines TRBV6-1 with TRBJ1-2, with D perhaps matching TRBD1 (5 bases). The CDR3 protein is CASSATVLNYGYTF. CDR3 nucleotide sequence: TGTGCCAGCAGTGCGACAGTACTTAACTATGGCTACACCTTC.